The 16 T cell receptor beta chains below come from one sample, sequenced in a study of CD8+CD57+ T cells in acquired aplastic anemia. CDR3 and TCR beta VDJ profiling relied on genomic DNA as the template. One entry per CDR3 protein, called by TCRdb with MiXCR from the reads. The profile shows 200,000 to 300,000 distinct CDR3 sequences, roughly 80% of them singletons. Patients chosen for sequencing had CD8+CD57+ cells that had expanded, as shown by flow cytometry. Sequencing was carried out using sorted CD4+, CD8+, or CD8+CD57+ T cells (not recorded which) from PBMCs. All receptors derive from a human donor with aplastic anemia.

The chain carries TRBV7-9 and TRBJ1-4; 7 bases line up with TRBD1. V gave up 5 bases and J gave up 17 bases; unmatched junction bases: 20. The CDR3 has 15 residues. Germline values: CDR1 SEHNR, CDR2 FQNEAQ (reference sequence). CDR3 DNA: TGTGCCAGCAGCCTGTCCAGGGGGACTAATGACCAAGGCTTTTTT. This gives the protein CASSLSRGTNDQGFF.

V gene TRBV7-2 combines with J gene TRBJ1-2, with D possibly being TRBD1 (5 bases). Germline assignment: CDR1 SGHTA and CDR2 FQGNSA. The CDR3 contains 15 residues. V was shortened by 0 bases and J by 10 bases, with 18 bases between the two germline ends. The CDR3 DNA reads TGTGCCAGCAGCTTAGCAGGGGCTGGTACCCATGACTACACCTTC. It is translated as CASSLAGAGTHDYTF.

This clonotype was seen a handful of times. A much larger clone differs by one base, so this may be a read error. Since no conserved phenylalanine or tryptophan closes the CDR3, a read error is the likely cause. Because the CDR3's place on the DNA is in doubt, the DNA is left out and the CDR3 is given as listed by TCRdb. The rearrangement joins TRBV9 to TRBJ2-3; the table's D call TRBD1 went unverified against the DNA. CDR1 is SGDLS and CDR2 is YYNGEE in the germline V gene. The CDR3 spans 13 amino acids, including both terminal residues. CDR3 residues: CASSVGVSRNQPH.

For this clonotype: The junction and the germline gene differ at one end; a read error may be behind it. The rearrangement joins TRBV29-1 to TRBJ2-5; the D is unclear. This CDR3 is built from 12 residues. Germline V gene data show CDR1 as SQVTM and CDR2 as ANQGSEA. CDR3 nucleotide sequence: TGCAGCGGCAACACAGCTGAAGAAACCCAGTACTTC. Protein: CSGNTAEETQYF.

Regarding this clonotype: It is likely a read error, because the conserved phenylalanine at the end of the CDR3 is missing. The DNA is omitted, as the CDR3 cannot be located on it reliably, and the CDR3 follows TCRdb's listing. CDR3 sequence reads: CASRQRLAASLCFTP. The genes are TRBV2 and TRBJ1-2. The germline V gene has CDR1 SNHLY and CDR2 FYNNEI. The CDR3 has 15 amino acids, counting both end residues.

Only one count was recorded for this clonotype. Germline is not matched at one junction end, which may reflect a read error. The rearrangement links TRBV7-9 to TRBJ2-3, with D possibly being TRBD1 (5 bases). The CDR3 loop spans 15 amino acids. Germline V gene lookup returns CDR1 SEHNR and CDR2 FQNEAQ (reference sequence). The CDR3, as DNA: TGTGCCAGCAGTCTAGGGGCCGGCGTCACAGATTCGCAGTATTTT. It yields the protein CASSLGAGVTDSQYF.

J is TRBJ1-2 and V is TRBV7-9, with a tentative D call TRBD1 (5 bases). Germline CDR1 is SEHNR and CDR2 is FQNEAQ (reference sequence). V lost 11 bases, J lost 11 bases, and 24 bases lay in between. The CDR3 has 13 residues. The CDR3 is CAGHGAGETQYTF. In DNA form, the CDR3 reads TGTGCCGGACACGGGGCTGGGGAGACCCAGTACACCTTC.

This clonotype has only one observation. This sequence joins TRBV20-1 and TRBJ2-7; 9 bases map to TRBD1. This CDR3 region has 13 residues. Germline V gene sequence: CDR1 DFQATT, CDR2 SNEGSKA (reference sequence). The CDR3 is CSVLRTGAYEQYF. CDR3 DNA: TGCAGCGTTCTCCGGACAGGGGCCTACGAGCAGTACTTC.

The chain uses TRBV5-4 and TRBJ1-4; D may be TRBD1 (5 bases). This CDR3 region has 15 residues. Trimming pared 2 bases from V and 7 bases from J, leaving 15 bases between. The V gene's germline CDR1 is SGHNT and CDR2 YYREEE (reference sequence). This CDR3 reads CASSFTSAGFEKLFF. The CDR3 DNA reads as TGTGCCAGCAGCTTTACTAGCGCAGGGTTTGAAAAACTGTTTTTT.

Of note for this clonotype: The CDR3 ends on some other residue instead of the conserved phenylalanine or tryptophan, so this is likely a read error. No DNA is shown, since the ends of the CDR3 on it are uncertain; the CDR3 is the one TCRdb lists. The chain combines TRBV7-2 with TRBJ2-1; TRBD1 is the table's D call and was not checked against the DNA. The CDR3 region is 13 residues in length, termini included. The germline V gene has CDR1 SGHTA and CDR2 FQGNSA. The CDR3 reads CASSYGDMSAQST.

The rearrangement uses TRBV7-8 and TRBJ2-6; perhaps D is TRBD1 or TRBD2 (6 bases each). Trimming left V 8 bases short and J 16 bases short, with 30 bases between. CDR3 length: 16 residues. In germline, CDR1 is SGHVS, CDR2 FQNEAQ. DNA for the CDR3: TGTGCCAGCGGGTTCGGGGGCACAGATACGCAGTATTTTCTGACTTTC. This translates into CASGFGGTDTQYFLTF.

This clonotype was found many times. The chain uses TRBV5-4 and TRBJ1-6; 9 bases align to TRBD1. CDR1 is SGHNT, CDR2 YYREEE, per germline (reference sequence). The J segment lost 5 bases and the V segment lost 4 bases, leaving 4 bases of the junction unmatched. This CDR3 spans 15 amino acids. CDR3 in DNA: TGTGCCAGCAGCATGGGACAGGGTGATAATTCACCCCTCCACTTT. This sequence encodes CASSMGQGDNSPLHF.

The V and J genes are TRBV24-1 and TRBJ2-6, with no clear D. The length of the CDR3 is 15 residues. Trimming stripped 4 bases from V and 4 bases from J, with 10 bases between. Germline CDR1 KGHDR, CDR2 SFDVKD. The CDR3 nucleotides are TGTGCCACCAGTGACAAGAAAACAGGGGCCAACGTCCTGACTTTC. This sequence encodes CATSDKKTGANVLTF.

The V and J genes are TRBV7-8 and TRBJ1-2; D not certain. CDR1 SGHVS and CDR2 FQNEAQ come from the germline V gene. The CDR3 length is 16 residues. The ends were cut back, 0 bases at V and 9 bases at J, with 20 bases in the middle. DNA for the CDR3: TGTGCCAGCAGCTTAGCGAGAGGTGAGGACCCCCAGTGCTACACCTTC. Translated, it gives CASSLARGEDPQCYTF.

About this clonotype itself: No conserved phenylalanine or tryptophan is present at the end of the CDR3, so a read error is the likely explanation. The limits of the CDR3 on the DNA are not certain, so only TCRdb's listed CDR3 is given. This chain connects TRBV2 to TRBJ2-7; TRBD2, as called in the table, went unchecked against the DNA. Counting both end residues, the CDR3 totals 15 amino acids. Germline CDR1 is SNHLY and CDR2 is FYNNEI. The CDR3 sequence: CASSVGGTYSHDLYP.

About this clonotype: The conserved closing phenylalanine or tryptophan is absent in this CDR3, likely reflecting a read error. The DNA is left out, because the CDR3 cannot be placed on it with certainty; the CDR3 is given as TCRdb lists it. V gene TRBV27 combines with J gene TRBJ2-7; TRBD1 reflects the table's D call only, with no check against the DNA. The CDR3 spans 14 amino acids, including both terminal residues. Germline V CDR1 and CDR2: MNHEY, SMNVEV (reference sequence). CDR3 amino acids: CASSFIGGNSYEHY.